This T cell receptor (beta chain) originates from a study of cytomegalovirus exposure and HLA in healthy donors. Across the whole study: For the approximately 430 genotyped donors, roughly 81% fell within the Caucasian-associated ancestry cluster.

It was with 60 Vbeta and 13 Jbeta primers that the PCR ran. The assay was immunoSEQ multiplex PCR, and TCRdb's table has in-frame clones only and misses some. The repertoire holds over 100,000 clones, with about 73% as singletons. The germline V gene encodes CDR1 LNHDA and CDR2 SQIVND (reference sequence). V lost 6 bases and J lost 0, with 12 bases in between. This CDR3 spans 16 amino acids. The genes are TRBV19 and TRBJ2-6; tentatively, D is TRBD1 (6 bases). The TCR was taken from a woman aged 35 to 49 in good health and CMV-seropositive. Source material: PBMCs. The CDR3 region is CASRKGEISGANVLTF. The CDR3 DNA reads as TGTGCCAGTAGAAAGGGGGAGATCTCTGGGGCCAACGTCCTGACTTTC.